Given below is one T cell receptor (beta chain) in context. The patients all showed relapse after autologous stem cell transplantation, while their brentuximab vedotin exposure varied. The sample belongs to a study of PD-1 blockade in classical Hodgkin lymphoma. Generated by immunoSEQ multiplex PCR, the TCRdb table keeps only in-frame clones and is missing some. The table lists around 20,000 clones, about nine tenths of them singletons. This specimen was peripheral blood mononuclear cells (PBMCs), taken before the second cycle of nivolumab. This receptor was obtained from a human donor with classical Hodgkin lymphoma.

CDR3 sequence (DNA): TGTGCCAGCAGCTTGGCGGGTGGGTTGGGAAAGGATACGCAGTATTTT. This translates into CASSLAGGLGKDTQYF. The chain combines TRBV7-3 with TRBJ2-3, with D tentatively TRBD2 (5 bases). Between the trimmed V and J ends, which lost 3 bases and 6 bases, there was a span of 19 bases. The CDR3 is made up of 16 amino acids. Germline V lookup: CDR1 SGHTA, CDR2 FQGTGA.